This T cell receptor (beta chain) was documented in a study of radiation and T cells in renal cell carcinoma. Clones were sequenced by immunoSEQ multiplex PCR, and TCRdb holds only the in-frame ones, with some missing. The table records 100,000 to 150,000 clones, 88% of them present only once. Stated time point: blood 2 weeks post-SBRT. Treatment of the sample: 15 Gy SBRT to primary tumor, nephrectomy 4 weeks later. Serial blood draws occurred at baseline and 2 and 4 weeks post-SBRT. Clear cell pathology was present in this patient's renal cell carcinoma. With respect to this clone: Its antigen is still unknown.

The germline gives CDR1 MDHEN, CDR2 SYDVKM. The V and J ends lost 6 bases and 4 bases, in that order; junction bases with no gene match: 6. CDR3 length: 15 amino acids. General study results and limits: Pretreatment tumor biopsies were lacking, so baseline clonotypes are unknown.

This TCR derives from a woman in her sixties or seventies with renal cell carcinoma. V and J are TRBV28 and TRBJ1-2; 12 nucleotides match TRBD1. The source material was blood, sampled from a patient whose treatment included radiotherapy and nephrectomy. Here the CDR3 DNA reads TGTGCCAGCAGCAGTGGGACAGGGGGCGTCTATGGCTACACCTTC. Protein sequence: CASSSGTGGVYGYTF.